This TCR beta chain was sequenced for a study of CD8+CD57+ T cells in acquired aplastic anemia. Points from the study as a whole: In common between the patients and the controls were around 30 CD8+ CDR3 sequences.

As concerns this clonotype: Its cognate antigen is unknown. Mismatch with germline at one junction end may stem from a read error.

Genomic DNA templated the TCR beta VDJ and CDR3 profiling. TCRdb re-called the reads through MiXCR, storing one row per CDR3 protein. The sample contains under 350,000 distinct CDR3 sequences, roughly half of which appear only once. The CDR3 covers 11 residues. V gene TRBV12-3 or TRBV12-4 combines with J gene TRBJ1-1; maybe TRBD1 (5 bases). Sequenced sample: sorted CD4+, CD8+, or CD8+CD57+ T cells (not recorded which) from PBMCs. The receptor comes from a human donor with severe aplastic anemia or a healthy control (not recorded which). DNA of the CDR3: TGTGCCAGCAGCTTAGAGGGACCTCCGTTCTTT. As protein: CASSLEGPPFF.